The source of this TCR beta chain is a study of T-cell reconstitution after alpha-beta-depleted transplantation in children. V was shortened by 3 bases and J by 0 bases, with 9 bases between the two germline ends. The V gene's germline CDR1 is GTSNPN and CDR2 SVGIG (reference sequence). The CDR3 contains 15 residues. The TCRbeta library incorporated unique molecular identifiers. MiXCR, run by TCRdb on the PCR reads, gives a single entry per CDR3 protein. The data hold 500,000 or so distinct CDR3 sequences, with about 31% observed a single time. The input for sequencing was PBMCs from the stem cell graft donor, taken from the stem cell graft. The clonotype comes from a human donor who donated a stem cell graft to a child with aplastic anemia. The gene calls are TRBV30 and TRBJ2-6; D is perhaps TRBD2 (7 bases). The CDR3 sequence is CAWSAGASGANVLTF. In DNA, the CDR3 is TGTGCCTGGAGCGCGGGGGCCTCTGGGGCCAACGTCCTGACTTTC.